This T cell receptor (beta chain) was profiled in a study of T cells in tuberculosis. Germline lookup yields CDR1 LNHDA and CDR2 SQIVND (reference sequence). The CDR3 spans 14 residues. V was cut by 7 bases and J by 1 base, with 11 bases left in between. Study results and caveats: A GMM-specific repertoire classifier reached approximately 84% accuracy, AUROC under 0.95. Smaller alpha distances in active tuberculosis partly reflected shorter CDR3-alpha lengths.

Each donor contributed 90,000 to 100,000 T cells on average, unsorted. Measured with immunoSEQ multiplex PCR; TCRdb has only the in-frame clones, and not every one. The table shows tens of thousands of clones, with 90% to 95% occurring only once. The count of this clone is one. Its target is not known. Sequenced: PBMCs. The clonotype originates from a donor between 10 and 35 years old with latent tuberculosis or without tuberculosis infection. The chain combines TRBV19 with TRBJ1-5; TRBD1 is a possible D gene (6 bases). The CDR3 here is CASMGQLSNQPQHF. The CDR3 DNA sequence: TGTGCCAGTATGGGACAATTGAGCAATCAGCCCCAGCATTTT.